This T cell receptor beta chain came from a study of CD8 T cells in Susac syndrome. The CDR3 spans 13 residues. V lost 6 bases to trimming and J lost 7 bases, with 17 bases between them. Random hexamers were used to reverse transcribe about 0.5 to 1 ug of RNA. Across 54 Vbeta and 13 Jbeta, immunoSEQ multiplex PCR amplified TCR beta CDR3. TCRdb analysed the immunoSEQ multiplex PCR reads with MiXCR anew, one entry per CDR3 protein. The table shows about 81,000 distinct CDR3 sequences, with approximately 95% occurring only once. The rearrangement uses TRBV5-7 and TRBJ2-7, with D possibly TRBD1 on 5 matching bases. TRBV5-7 carries the ORF label, with uncertain function. The sample comprised CD8+ T cells from PBMCs. The clonotype comes from a human donor with Susac syndrome. CDR3 amino acids: CASTPPGLGEQYF. The CDR3 DNA is TGTGCCAGCACCCCCCCAGGGCTAGGGGAGCAGTACTTC.